The clone carrying this T cell receptor beta chain occurred once. Its target is not known. The sample comes from a study of shared clonotypes between healthy human individuals. CD45RO-negative cells were positively selected for CCR7, leaving out terminally differentiated effector memory CD45RA+ cells. Broader study findings: Tissues were not sampled, only blood, and their repertoires likely differ. On the whole, naive subsets had larger estimated richness than memory subsets had.

Each subset's genomic DNA was split evenly across several immunoSEQ plates. Profiling relied on immunoSEQ multiplex PCR, and the TCRdb table lists in-frame clones only, not all of them. Of about 590,000 clones in the sample, over 95% were seen once. Germline V gene lookup returns CDR1 SGHRS and CDR2 YFSETQ. The CDR3 contains 13 residues. J gave up 10 bases and V 5 bases, and 8 bases lay outside the gene matches. V gene TRBV5-1 combines with J gene TRBJ2-1, with 8 nucleotides matching TRBD1. Sequences were obtained from naive CD8+ T cells sorted from blood. The TCR originated in a woman under 40 in good health. CDR3 residues: CASRGTGGPEQFF. The CDR3 nucleotides are TGCGCCAGCAGGGGTACAGGGGGTCCGGAGCAGTTCTTC.